Listed below are T cell receptor beta chains from one sample, sequenced in a study of Graves' ophthalmopathy and Graves' hyperthyroidism. TCRdb reprocessed the multiplex PCR reads via MiXCR and lists one record per CDR3 protein. The sample has about 620,000 distinct CDR3 sequences, over 20% seen once. Source material: peripheral blood. The receptors originated from a woman younger than 35 with stable Graves' hyperthyroidism. Some clones in this sample may be carry-over from other donors' samples. CDR3s include the opening cysteine and the closing phenylalanine or tryptophan. The D gene is left open where the match is weak. Expanded clones get a size class; other rows say once, few or many, or leave the size out.

>TRBJ1-2|TRBV6-1|-|few
TGTGCCAGCACCGGTCCGGACTTCTATGGCTACACCTTC
CASTGPDFYGYTF
>TRBJ2-7|TRBV20-1|TRBD1|few
TGCAGTGCTAGAGGTCACAGGGGGTACGAGCAGTACTTC
CSARGHRGYEQYF
>TRBJ2-7|TRBV28|-|many
TGTGCCAGCAAGATAGCCTACGAGCAGTACTTC
CASKIAYEQYF
>TRBJ1-2|TRBV28|-|-
TGTGCCAGCAGTTTAGTTAGGACAGCTGGCTACACCTTC
CASSLVRTAGYTF
>TRBJ1-6|TRBV6-5|-|many
TGTGCCAGCAGCTATGGACTCAGCTCCTATAATTCACCCCTCCACTTT
CASSYGLSSYNSPLHF
>TRBJ2-4|TRBV4-1|-|many
TGCGCCAGCAGCCGCGGACTTATTCAGTACTTC
CASSRGLIQYF
>TRBJ1-1|TRBV20-1|-|many
TGCAGTGTTCCGTTACAATTCTGGGGGACTGAAGCTTTCTTT
CSVPLQFWGTEAFF
>TRBJ1-1|TRBV6-5|-|-
TGTGCCAGCAGTTACCCACAGGATGAAGCTTTCTTT
CASSYPQDEAFF
>TRBJ1-5|TRBV12-3/TRBV12-4|-|many
TGTGCCAGCGACTCTGGGATGAGCAATCAGCCCCAGCATTTT
CASDSGMSNQPQHF
>TRBJ1-5|TRBV4-1|-|-
TGCGCCAGCAGCCAATCGGGACTCGGCGTCGATCAGCCCCAGCATTTT
CASSQSGLGVDQPQHF
>TRBJ2-5|TRBV12-3/TRBV12-4|TRBD1|many
TGTGCCAGCAGTTTAAGTGTGGGGACAGGGGGGCAAGAGACCCAGTACTTC
CASSLSVGTGGQETQYF
>TRBJ1-1|TRBV6-1|-|many
TGTGCCAGCAGTGAAGGATCTCCACCTGAGGCTTTCTTT
CASSEGSPPEAFF
>TRBJ1-2|TRBV27|-|many
TGTGCCAGCAGTTCGGGACCTACCCTGAGCGGCTACACCTTC
CASSSGPTLSGYTF
>TRBJ1-1|TRBV29-1|-|-
TGCAGCGTTGGTCAAACGGGACACTCTGAAGCTTTCTTT
CSVGQTGHSEAFF
>TRBJ1-2|TRBV12-3/TRBV12-4|-|-
TGTGCCAGCAGCCAAAAGCCGGGATGGCGTCCAACAGGGGGCTACACCTTC
CASSQKPGWRPTGGYTF
>TRBJ1-1|TRBV20-1|-|many
TGCAGTGCCCGACGGGGGCAGCCGAACACTGAAGCTTTCTTT
CSARRGQPNTEAFF
>TRBJ1-5|TRBV12-3/TRBV12-4|-|many
TGTGCCAGCAGTTTAGATCCAGATAGCAATCAGCCCCAGCATTTT
CASSLDPDSNQPQHF
>TRBJ1-2|TRBV30|-|many
TGTGCCTGGAGTGTTGGAACCGACTCGGCCTATGGCTACACCTTC
CAWSVGTDSAYGYTF
>TRBJ1-3|TRBV12-3/TRBV12-4|-|many
TGTGCCAGTCTTTTCTCAGGGGCCTTCTCTGGAAACACCATATATTTT
CASLFSGAFSGNTIYF
>TRBJ2-5|TRBV19|-|many
TGTGCCAGTAGTATGTTGTCTACAGGAGAGACCCAGTACTTC
CASSMLSTGETQYF
>TRBJ2-2|TRBV15|TRBD2|many
TGTGCCACCAGCAGAGACCAGAGCGGGAGGTCCGGGGAGCTGTTTTTT
CATSRDQSGRSGELFF
>TRBJ2-2|TRBV30|TRBD1|few
TGTGCCTGGAGTGTATTGGGGGCCGGGACAGGGCCCGGGGAGCTGTTTTTT
CAWSVLGAGTGPGELFF
>TRBJ1-5|TRBV20-1|-|many
TGCAGTGCTAGTGGGTATGATCAGCCCCAGCATTTT
CSASGYDQPQHF
>TRBJ1-2|TRBV4-2|-|few
TGTGCCAGCAGCCAAGATTCCGGTGGAGGGTATTATGGCTACACCTTC
CASSQDSGGGYYGYTF
>TRBJ2-5|TRBV19|-|-
TGTGCCAGTAGTATAGCCCGGGAAGAGACCCAGTACTTC
CASSIAREETQYF
>TRBJ2-7|TRBV6-1|-|many
TGTGCCAGCAGTGTTCAAGTGGGACGGGGACCCGAGCAGTACTTC
CASSVQVGRGPEQYF
>TRBJ2-7|TRBV4-1|TRBD2|-
TGCGCCAGCAGCCAGAGGACTAGCGGGAGTATTGTGCTCTACGAGCAGTACTTC
CASSQRTSGSIVLYEQYF
>TRBJ2-5|TRBV20-1|TRBD2|-
TGCAGTGCTAGAACTAGCGGGGGGGCTACAGAGACCCAGTACTTC
CSARTSGGATETQYF
>TRBJ1-1|TRBV20-1|-|many
TGCAGTGCTAACAGCGGCCTGGTGACTGAAGCTTTCTTT
CSANSGLVTEAFF
>TRBJ1-1|TRBV6-5|-|many
TGTGCCAGCAAGCGGGGCACTGAAGCTTTCTTT
CASKRGTEAFF
>TRBJ2-7|TRBV12-3/TRBV12-4|-|many
TGTGCCAGCAGTTTTGCGCCAGGTGGCTACGAGCAGTACTTC
CASSFAPGGYEQYF
>TRBJ1-2|TRBV30|-|-
TGTGCCTGGAGTAGAGGACCGACCCGGGGCTACACCTTC
CAWSRGPTRGYTF
>TRBJ2-7|TRBV5-1|-|-
TGCGCCAGCAGCTTGGACCAGGACTACGAGCAGTACTTC
CASSLDQDYEQYF
>TRBJ2-5|TRBV5-1|-|once
TGCGCCAGCAGCTTGGCCCCTGGAGAGGCCCAGTACTTC
CASSLAPGEAQYF
>TRBJ2-5|TRBV6-1|-|many
TGTGCCAGCAGTGGGACACTCCAAGAGACCCAGTACTTC
CASSGTLQETQYF
>TRBJ2-4|TRBV27|TRBD1|-
TGTGCCAGCAGTTTCCGGGACAGGGGTTTGGCGAACATTAAGTACTTC
CASSFRDRGLANIKYF
>TRBJ1-2|TRBV20-1|-|-
TGCAGTACCGGGAACTATGGCTACACCTTC
CSTGNYGYTF
>TRBJ2-7|TRBV28|-|many
TGTGCCAGCAGTTGGGCCTACGAGCAGTACTTC
CASSWAYEQYF
>TRBJ2-6|TRBV12-3/TRBV12-4|-|many
TGTGCCAGCTCCGTCCGGGCTGGGGCCAACGTCCTGACTTTC
CASSVRAGANVLTF